Listed below are T cell receptor beta chains from one sample, sequenced in a study of blood T cell repertoires in COVID-19. Data came from immunoSEQ multiplex PCR; TCRdb stores just in-frame clones and leaves some out. The table lists 55,000 to 85,000 clones, about 86% of them singletons. Sequencing was performed on peripheral blood. The source is a human donor in a cohort sampled during active COVID-19. Both conserved end residues are part of each CDR3. The D gene is left open where the match is weak. A row's size may be missing; if present it is once, few, many or a size class.

J,D,V,size,DNA,CDR3
TRBJ2-7,TRBD2,TRBV2,NA,TGTGCCAGCAGTCAACTTCTAGCGGGGAAAGTCTCCTACGAGCAGTACTTC,CASSQLLAGKVSYEQYF
TRBJ2-5,TRBD2,TRBV9,NA,TGTGCCAGCAGCTCGCGCTCGGGCGGGGGGTTTCAAGAGACCCAGTACTTC,CASSSRSGGGFQETQYF
TRBJ2-5,NA,TRBV30,NA,TGTGCCTGGAGTGTAACTAGCTACGAGACCCAGTACTTC,CAWSVTSYETQYF
TRBJ1-4,NA,TRBV30,once,TGTGCCTTGAATTACCAGGGAACAAATGAAAAACTGTTTTTT,CALNYQGTNEKLFF
TRBJ2-3,TRBD1,TRBV5-6,NA,TGTGCCAGCAGCTCGCTGACAGGGGCCTACGGAGATACGCAGTATTTT,CASSSLTGAYGDTQYF
TRBJ1-1,NA,TRBV5-1,NA,TGCGCCAGCAGCTTGTTGCGGGGAGACACTGAAGCTTTCTTT,CASSLLRGDTEAFF
TRBJ2-2,NA,TRBV6-2/TRBV6-3,NA,TGTGCCAGCAGTTACCCCCTAGCCTACAGGGCCCCTCCGTTCACCGGGGAGCTGTTTTTT,CASSYPLAYRAPPFTGELFF
TRBJ1-4,TRBD1,TRBV27,NA,TGTGCCAGCAAAGACAGGGCGGATGAAAAACTGTTTTTT,CASKDRADEKLFF
TRBJ2-3,NA,TRBV6-9,few,TGTGCCAGCAGTTGTCCAGAACGCACAGATACGCAGTATTTT,CASSCPERTDTQYF
TRBJ2-6,NA,TRBV9,NA,TGTGCCAGCAGCGTACAGGGGAGCTCTGGGGCCAACGTCCTGACTTTC,CASSVQGSSGANVLTF
TRBJ1-5,TRBD1,TRBV24-1,NA,TGTGCCACCGGCGGACAGGGGGGACAGCCCCAGCATTTT,CATGGQGGQPQHF
TRBJ2-7,NA,TRBV7-9,once,TGTGCCAGCAGCCGAGACCTGGGAGCCTACGAGCAGTACTTC,CASSRDLGAYEQYF
TRBJ1-2,NA,TRBV10-3,few,TGTGCCATCAGGTCAATAGGGGGTAGGGAATTCTCTGGCTACACCTTC,CAIRSIGGREFSGYTF
TRBJ2-1,TRBD2,TRBV5-1,NA,TGCGCCAGCAGCTTGGAGCTAGCGGGTTACAATGAGCAGTTCTTC,CASSLELAGYNEQFF
TRBJ1-5,NA,TRBV5-1,few,TGCGCCAGCAGCCCCCGGACAGCCTTAAATCAGCCCCAGCATTTT,CASSPRTALNQPQHF
TRBJ2-1,NA,TRBV5-1,NA,TGCGCCAGCAGCCCCGCCGGGACACCTAACAATGAGCAGTTCTTC,CASSPAGTPNNEQFF
TRBJ2-1,NA,TRBV7-9,NA,TGTGCCAGCAGCCCCAGCGGTTTGGAGCAGTTCTTC,CASSPSGLEQFF
TRBJ1-2,TRBD1,TRBV7-2,NA,TGTGCCAGCAGCCGGGTATCCGGCAGGGGGAACTATGGCTACACCTTC,CASSRVSGRGNYGYTF
TRBJ2-1,TRBD1,TRBV6-1,NA,TGTGCCAGCAGTGTTCCCGGGACAGGGGGATACAATGAGCAGTTCTTC,CASSVPGTGGYNEQFF
TRBJ1-1,TRBD1,TRBV5-4,NA,TGTGCCAGCAGCTCCCAGGGGGCTAAGGTGAACACTGAAGCTTTCTTT,CASSSQGAKVNTEAFF
TRBJ1-6,NA,TRBV27,NA,TGTGCCAGCGGGGGGAATTCACCCCTCCACTTT,CASGGNSPLHF
TRBJ2-6,TRBD1,TRBV7-8,NA,TGTGCCAGCAGCCCTAGGACAGGGAGGTTTGGCTCTGGGGCCAACGTCCTGACTTTC,CASSPRTGRFGSGANVLTF
TRBJ2-7,TRBD2,TRBV4-1,once,TGCGCCAGCAGCCAAGATTGGGAGGGGATGGGTGAGCAGTACTTC,CASSQDWEGMGEQYF
TRBJ1-6,TRBD1,TRBV5-1,NA,TGCGCCAGCAGCTTCGACCCTATCCGCTTGGGACAGGGGAGTTCACCCCTCCACTTT,CASSFDPIRLGQGSSPLHF
TRBJ2-5,NA,TRBV11-2,NA,TGTGCCAGCAGCTTAGAGGTGATGTACGGCCAAGAGACCCAGTACTTC,CASSLEVMYGQETQYF
TRBJ2-7,NA,TRBV6-5,NA,TGTGCCAGCAGTTACCTAGGACAAGACTACGAGCAGTACTTC,CASSYLGQDYEQYF
TRBJ2-1,NA,TRBV27,NA,TGTGCCAGCAGGCCCCCAGGGGATGAGCAGTTCTTC,CASRPPGDEQFF
TRBJ2-3,NA,TRBV6-5,NA,TGTGCCAGCAGTTACCGGGGATCAGATACGCAGTATTTT,CASSYRGSDTQYF
TRBJ2-3,TRBD2,TRBV6-4,NA,TGTGCCAGCTCACTAGCGGGGGACAGAGGTGATACGCAGTATTTT,CASSLAGDRGDTQYF
TRBJ1-3,NA,TRBV5-4,NA,TGTGCCAGCAGCTTGGGGCCTGATTGGACAGCTGGAAACACCATATATTTT,CASSLGPDWTAGNTIYF
TRBJ1-2,TRBD1,TRBV6-5,NA,TGTGCCAGCAGTTTCGACAGGGACTATGGCTACACCTTC,CASSFDRDYGYTF